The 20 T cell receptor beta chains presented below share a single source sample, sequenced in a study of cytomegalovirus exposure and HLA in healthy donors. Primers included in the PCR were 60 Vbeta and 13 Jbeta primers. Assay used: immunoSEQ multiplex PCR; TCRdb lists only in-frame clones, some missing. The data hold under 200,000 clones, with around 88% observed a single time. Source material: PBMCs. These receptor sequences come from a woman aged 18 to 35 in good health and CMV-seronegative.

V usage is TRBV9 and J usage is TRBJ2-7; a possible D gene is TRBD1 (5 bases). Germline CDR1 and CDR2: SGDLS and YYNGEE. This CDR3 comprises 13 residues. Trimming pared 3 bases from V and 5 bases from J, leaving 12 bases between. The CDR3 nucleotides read TGTGCCAGCAGCGCCCAGACAGAGGACGAGCAGTACTTC. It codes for CASSAQTEDEQYF.

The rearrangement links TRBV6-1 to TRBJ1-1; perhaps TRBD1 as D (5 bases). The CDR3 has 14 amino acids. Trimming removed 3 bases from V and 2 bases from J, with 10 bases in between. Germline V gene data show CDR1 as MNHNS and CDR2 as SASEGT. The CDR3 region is CASSDNQGNTEAFF. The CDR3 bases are TGTGCCAGCAGTGATAATCAGGGCAACACTGAAGCTTTCTTT.

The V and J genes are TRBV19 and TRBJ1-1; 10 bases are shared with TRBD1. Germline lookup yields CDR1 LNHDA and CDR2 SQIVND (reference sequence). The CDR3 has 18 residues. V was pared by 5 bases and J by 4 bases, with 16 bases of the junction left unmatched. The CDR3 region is CASSPPSGTGAGGTEAFF. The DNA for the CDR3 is TGTGCCAGTAGTCCACCCTCCGGGACAGGGGCCGGGGGCACTGAAGCTTTCTTT.

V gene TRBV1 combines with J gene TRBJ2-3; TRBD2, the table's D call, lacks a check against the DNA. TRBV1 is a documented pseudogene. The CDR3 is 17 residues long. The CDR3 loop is CTSSQGASHPPTDTQYF. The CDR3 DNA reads TGCACCAGCAGCCAAGGAGCGAGCCATCCGCCCACAGATACGCAGTATTTT.

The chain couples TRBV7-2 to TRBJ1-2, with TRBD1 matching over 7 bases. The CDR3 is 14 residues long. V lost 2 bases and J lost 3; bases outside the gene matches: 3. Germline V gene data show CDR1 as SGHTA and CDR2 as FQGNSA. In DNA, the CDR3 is TGTGCCAGCAGCTTAACAGGGGCGGACTATGGCTACACCTTC. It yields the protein CASSLTGADYGYTF.

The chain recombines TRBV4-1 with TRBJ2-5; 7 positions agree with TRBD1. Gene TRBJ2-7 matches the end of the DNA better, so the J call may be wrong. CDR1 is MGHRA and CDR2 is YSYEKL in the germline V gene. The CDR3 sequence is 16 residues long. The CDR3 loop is CASSQDLVTGSYEQYF. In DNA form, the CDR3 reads TGCGCCAGCAGCCAAGATCTTGTGACAGGGTCCTACGAGCAGTACTTC.

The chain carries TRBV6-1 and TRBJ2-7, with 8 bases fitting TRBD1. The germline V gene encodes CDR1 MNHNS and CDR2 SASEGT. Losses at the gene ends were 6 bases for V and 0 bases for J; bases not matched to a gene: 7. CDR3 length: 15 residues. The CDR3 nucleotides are TGTGCCAGCAGAACCCCAGGGGGCCCCTCCTACGAGCAGTACTTC. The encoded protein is CASRTPGGPSYEQYF.

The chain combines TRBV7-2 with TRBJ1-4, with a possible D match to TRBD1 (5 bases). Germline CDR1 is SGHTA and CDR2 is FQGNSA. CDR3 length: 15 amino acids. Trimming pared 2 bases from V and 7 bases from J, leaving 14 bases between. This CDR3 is CASSLSTGWGEKLFF. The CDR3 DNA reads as TGTGCCAGCAGCTTATCAACAGGTTGGGGTGAAAAACTGTTTTTT.

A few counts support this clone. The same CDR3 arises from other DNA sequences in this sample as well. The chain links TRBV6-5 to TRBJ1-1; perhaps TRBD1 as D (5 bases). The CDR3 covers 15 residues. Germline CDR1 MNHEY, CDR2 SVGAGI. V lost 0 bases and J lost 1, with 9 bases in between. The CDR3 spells CASSYSAGGNTEAFF. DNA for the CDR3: TGTGCCAGCAGTTACTCGGCGGGGGGGAACACTGAAGCTTTCTTT.

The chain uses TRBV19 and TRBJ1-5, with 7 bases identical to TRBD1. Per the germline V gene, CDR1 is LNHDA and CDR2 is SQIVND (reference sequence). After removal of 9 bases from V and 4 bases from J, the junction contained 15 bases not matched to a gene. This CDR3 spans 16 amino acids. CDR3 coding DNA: TGTGCCAGCCAATTTCTCCGACAGGGCCGTAATCAGCCCCAGCATTTT. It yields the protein CASQFLRQGRNQPQHF.

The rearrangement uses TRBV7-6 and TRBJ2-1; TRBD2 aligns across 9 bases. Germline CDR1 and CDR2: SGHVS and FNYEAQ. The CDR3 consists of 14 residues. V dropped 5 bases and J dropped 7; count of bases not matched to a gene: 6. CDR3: CASSRSGSQNEQFF. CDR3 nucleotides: TGTGCCAGCAGCCGTAGCGGGAGTCAAAATGAGCAGTTCTTC. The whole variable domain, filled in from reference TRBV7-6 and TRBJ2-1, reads GAGVSQSPRYKVTKRGQDVALRCDPISGHVSLYWYRQALGQGPEFLTYFNYEAQQDKSGLPNDRFSAERPEGSISTLTIQRTEQRDSAMYRCASSRSGSQNEQFFGPGTRLTVL.

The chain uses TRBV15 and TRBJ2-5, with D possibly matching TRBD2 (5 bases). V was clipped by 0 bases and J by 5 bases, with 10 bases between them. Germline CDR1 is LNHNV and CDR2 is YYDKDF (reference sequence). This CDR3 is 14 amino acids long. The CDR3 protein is CATSRDLAGETQYF. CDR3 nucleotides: TGTGCCACCAGCAGAGATTTGGCGGGCGAGACCCAGTACTTC.

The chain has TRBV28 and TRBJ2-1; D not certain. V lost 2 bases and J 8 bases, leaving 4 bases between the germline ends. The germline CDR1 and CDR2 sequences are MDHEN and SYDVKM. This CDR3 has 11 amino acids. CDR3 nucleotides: TGTGCCAGCAGTTTAGGCTATGAGCAGTTCTTC. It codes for CASSLGYEQFF.

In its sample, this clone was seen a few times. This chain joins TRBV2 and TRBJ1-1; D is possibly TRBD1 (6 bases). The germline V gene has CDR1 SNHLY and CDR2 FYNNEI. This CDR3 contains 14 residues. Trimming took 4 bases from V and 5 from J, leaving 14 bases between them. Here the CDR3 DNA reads TGTGCCAGCAGTGCCCAGGGGCATGGAACTGAAGCTTTCTTT. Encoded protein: CASSAQGHGTEAFF.

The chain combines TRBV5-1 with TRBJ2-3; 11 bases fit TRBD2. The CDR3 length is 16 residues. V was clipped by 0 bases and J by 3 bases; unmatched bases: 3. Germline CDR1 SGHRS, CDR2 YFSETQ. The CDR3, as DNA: TGCGCCAGCAGCTTGGGCCTAGCGGGGGGAACAGATACGCAGTATTTT. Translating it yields CASSLGLAGGTDTQYF.

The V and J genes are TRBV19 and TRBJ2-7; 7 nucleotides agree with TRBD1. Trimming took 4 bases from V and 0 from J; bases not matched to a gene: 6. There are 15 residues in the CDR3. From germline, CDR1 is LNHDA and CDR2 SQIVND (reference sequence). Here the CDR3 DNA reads TGTGCCAGTAGTACCCGCCCAGGGGGCTCCTACGAGCAGTACTTC. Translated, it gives CASSTRPGGSYEQYF.

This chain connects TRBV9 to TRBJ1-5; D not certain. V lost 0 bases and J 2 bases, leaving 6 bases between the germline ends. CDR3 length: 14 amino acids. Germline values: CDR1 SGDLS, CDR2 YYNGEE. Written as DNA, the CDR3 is TGTGCCAGCAGCGTAGACGGGGGCAATCAGCCCCAGCATTTT. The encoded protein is CASSVDGGNQPQHF.

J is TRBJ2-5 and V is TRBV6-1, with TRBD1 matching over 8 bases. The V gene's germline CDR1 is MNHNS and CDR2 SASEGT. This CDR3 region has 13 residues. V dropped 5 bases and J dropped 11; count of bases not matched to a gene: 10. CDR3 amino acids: CASSMAGGQEQYF. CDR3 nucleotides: TGTGCCAGCAGTATGGCAGGGGGCCAAGAGCAGTACTTC.

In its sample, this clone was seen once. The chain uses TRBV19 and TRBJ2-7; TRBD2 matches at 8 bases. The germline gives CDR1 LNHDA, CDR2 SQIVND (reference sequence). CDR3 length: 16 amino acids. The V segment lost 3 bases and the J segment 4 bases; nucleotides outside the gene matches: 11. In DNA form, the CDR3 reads TGTGCCAGTAGTATCGACCCCAGCGGGGGATCTTACGAGCAGTACTTC. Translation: CASSIDPSGGSYEQYF.

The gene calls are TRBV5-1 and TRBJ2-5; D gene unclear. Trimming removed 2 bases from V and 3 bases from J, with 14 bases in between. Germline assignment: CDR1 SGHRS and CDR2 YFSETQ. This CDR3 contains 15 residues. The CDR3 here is CASSLLAQPEETQYF. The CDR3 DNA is TGCGCCAGCAGCTTATTGGCACAACCTGAAGAGACCCAGTACTTC.